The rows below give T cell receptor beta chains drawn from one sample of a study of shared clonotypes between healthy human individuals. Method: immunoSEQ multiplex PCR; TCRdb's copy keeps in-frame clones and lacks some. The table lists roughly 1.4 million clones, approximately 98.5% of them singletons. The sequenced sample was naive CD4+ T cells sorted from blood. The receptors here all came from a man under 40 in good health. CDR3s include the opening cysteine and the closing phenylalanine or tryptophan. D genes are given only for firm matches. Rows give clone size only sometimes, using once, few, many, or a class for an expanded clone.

DNA: TGCGCCAGCAGTGAGGGTTTGGACTACGAGCAGTACTTC; CDR3: CASSEGLDYEQYF; V: TRBV10-1; J: TRBJ2-7; size: NA; D: NA
DNA: TGTGCCAGCAGCGTTACTAGCGGGAGAGGAGGGTTCGATACGCAGTATTTT; CDR3: CASSVTSGRGGFDTQYF; V: TRBV9; J: TRBJ2-3; size: NA; D: TRBD2
DNA: TGTGCCAGCAGCTCTCGACTGGGGAACTATGGCTACACCTTC; CDR3: CASSSRLGNYGYTF; V: TRBV9; J: TRBJ1-2; size: NA; D: NA
DNA: TGTGCCAGCAGCATACGGACCTGGAGGAACACTGAAGCTTTCTTT; CDR3: CASSIRTWRNTEAFF; V: TRBV7-8; J: TRBJ1-1; size: NA; D: NA
DNA: TGTGCCAGCACCCAAATTTGGACAGGGAACACTGAAGCTTTCTTT; CDR3: CASTQIWTGNTEAFF; V: TRBV7-2; J: TRBJ1-1; size: once; D: TRBD1
DNA: TGCAGCGTTGAAAGGTCTAGCGGGGAGACCCAGTACTTC; CDR3: CSVERSSGETQYF; V: TRBV29-1; J: TRBJ2-5; size: NA; D: TRBD2
DNA: TGCGCCAGCCCCTTGGCGGGAGGGCCTCGCTACGAGCAGTACTTC; CDR3: CASPLAGGPRYEQYF; V: TRBV5-1; J: TRBJ2-7; size: NA; D: TRBD2
DNA: TGTGCCAGCAGCTTTCAACAGGACAATCAGCCCCAGCATTTT; CDR3: CASSFQQDNQPQHF; V: TRBV2; J: TRBJ1-5; size: once; D: NA
DNA: TGTGCCAGCACCGAACACAGGGTACTCAGGGAGCAGTACTTC; CDR3: CASTEHRVLREQYF; V: TRBV11-2; J: TRBJ2-7; size: NA; D: NA
DNA: TGTGCCAGCAGCTTAGCATTCCAGGGGGCGTACTCTTTTTACGAGCAGTACTTC; CDR3: CASSLAFQGAYSFYEQYF; V: TRBV11-2; J: TRBJ2-7; size: NA; D: TRBD1
DNA: TGTGCCAGCAGCTTCTCACCCCTACTAGCGGGAGCTCAAGAGACCCAGTACTTC; CDR3: CASSFSPLLAGAQETQYF; V: TRBV5-6; J: TRBJ2-5; size: NA; D: TRBD2
DNA: TGCGCCAGCAGCCGGCTAGCGGGAGTCAATGAGCAGTTCTTC; CDR3: CASSRLAGVNEQFF; V: TRBV4-3; J: TRBJ2-1; size: NA; D: TRBD2
DNA: TGTGCCAGCAGCTTAGGAGGATTAAATCAGCCCCAGCATTTT; CDR3: CASSLGGLNQPQHF; V: TRBV7-9; J: TRBJ1-5; size: NA; D: NA
DNA: TGCGCCAGCAGTGAGAAGTTGAATGAGCAGTTCTTC; CDR3: CASSEKLNEQFF; V: TRBV10-1; J: TRBJ2-1; size: NA; D: NA
DNA: TGCAGCGTTAAAAGGAGCTCGAATGAAAAACTGTTTTTT; CDR3: CSVKRSSNEKLFF; V: TRBV29-1; J: TRBJ1-4; size: NA; D: NA
DNA: TGTGCCAGCAGGATTCGAACAGGGGCTAACGAGCAGTACTTC; CDR3: CASRIRTGANEQYF; V: TRBV28; J: TRBJ2-7; size: once; D: TRBD1
DNA: TGTGCCAGCAGCTTAGGTGGCTACCGAGGCCCGGGAACCGGGGAGCTGTTTTTT; CDR3: CASSLGGYRGPGTGELFF; V: TRBV11-1; J: TRBJ2-2; size: NA; D: NA
DNA: TGTGCCAGCAGCTTCAAACTAGCGGGGGGAAACACCGGGGAGCTGTTTTTT; CDR3: CASSFKLAGGNTGELFF; V: TRBV5-4; J: TRBJ2-2; size: once; D: TRBD2
DNA: TGTGCCAGCAGCGCGGACTCTGGACGGAGCTCTGGAAACACCATATATTTT; CDR3: CASSADSGRSSGNTIYF; V: TRBV11-2; J: TRBJ1-3; size: NA; D: NA
DNA: TGTGCCAGCAGTCCCCAACGGACAGGTAATGGCTACACCTTC; CDR3: CASSPQRTGNGYTF; V: TRBV27; J: TRBJ1-2; size: NA; D: TRBD1
DNA: TGTGCCAGCACTTGGACAGCTTCGTACCCCTACGAGCAGTACTTC; CDR3: CASTWTASYPYEQYF; V: TRBV6-5; J: TRBJ2-7; size: NA; D: NA
DNA: TGTGCCAGCAGAGACACTAGCGGGAGAAGTCCGTACTTC; CDR3: CASRDTSGRSPYF; V: TRBV6-5; J: TRBJ2-7; size: NA; D: TRBD2
DNA: TGTGCCAGCAGCCAGGGACAGGCGAGTTTTTCCTACGAGCAGTACTTC; CDR3: CASSQGQASFSYEQYF; V: TRBV16; J: TRBJ2-7; size: NA; D: TRBD1
DNA: TGTGCCAGCAGCGCTTTAGCGGGAGGGCCCAGGGAGCTGTTTTTT; CDR3: CASSALAGGPRELFF; V: TRBV9; J: TRBJ2-2; size: once; D: TRBD2
DNA: TGTGCCAGTAGCACCGGGATCCAGGGAGGAGAGACCCAGTACTTC; CDR3: CASSTGIQGGETQYF; V: TRBV19; J: TRBJ2-5; size: once; D: NA
DNA: TGTGCCAGCAGTTCGGGACTAGCGGGAGGCTACAATGAGCAGTTCTTC; CDR3: CASSSGLAGGYNEQFF; V: TRBV27; J: TRBJ2-1; size: NA; D: TRBD2
DNA: TGTGCCAGTAGTCGAGATGGACTAGCGGGAGTCGCCGGGGAGCTGTTTTTT; CDR3: CASSRDGLAGVAGELFF; V: TRBV19; J: TRBJ2-2; size: NA; D: TRBD2
DNA: TGTGCCAGCAGCTTAGCATGGCGATCGGGACGGATACAAGAGACCCAGTACTTC; CDR3: CASSLAWRSGRIQETQYF; V: TRBV7-9; J: TRBJ2-5; size: NA; D: NA
DNA: TGTGCCAGCAGCTCCCGGACTAGCGGGAGTTACGAGCAGTACTTC; CDR3: CASSSRTSGSYEQYF; V: TRBV5-4; J: TRBJ2-7; size: once; D: TRBD2
DNA: TGTGCCAGTAGTATAGCCAGCGGTGAGCAGTTCTTC; CDR3: CASSIASGEQFF; V: TRBV19; J: TRBJ2-1; size: NA; D: NA
DNA: TGTGCCAGCAGCTTAGGGGGACTAGCGGGGGATGAGCAGTACTTC; CDR3: CASSLGGLAGDEQYF; V: TRBV7-6; J: TRBJ2-7; size: NA; D: TRBD2